The subject of this entry is one T cell receptor (beta chain). This specimen belongs to a study of technical replicates of blood from several donors. CDR1 is MGHDK and CDR2 is SYGVNS in the germline V gene. The CDR3 spans 14 residues. Trimming at V came to 7 bases and at J to 6 bases, leaving 10 bases not matched to a gene. Method: immunoSEQ multiplex PCR; TCRdb's copy keeps in-frame clones and lacks some. The sample has about 95,000 clones; approximately 95% are singletons. The sequencing input was T cells isolated from PBMCs. This receptor was identified in a human donor in good health. V and J are TRBV25-1 and TRBJ1-2, with 8 positions matching TRBD1. The CDR3 spells CASTSDRGKDGYTF. CDR3 DNA: TGTGCCAGCACCAGCGACAGGGGCAAAGATGGCTACACCTTC.